Described below is a single TCR beta chain sequence and its context. Its antigen is currently unknown. The data belong to a study of T cell responses to AZD1222 COVID-19 vaccine. Regarding the study as a whole: Regions 160-218 and 743-854 held dominance among vaccine-associated CD4 TCRs, which spanned spike.

This CDR3 spans 13 amino acids. The germline V and J ends were trimmed by 2 bases and 1 base, with 3 bases remaining between them. Looked up from germline, CDR1 is LGHDT and CDR2 is YNNKEL (reference sequence). Sequencing used immunoSEQ multiplex PCR; TCRdb keeps in-frame clones, though not all of them. This sample has some 150,000 clones, with approximately 85% found just once. Specimen: peripheral blood, collected on day 0 of MenACWY control vaccination. This TCR was recovered from an adult in good health. The genes are TRBV3-1 (or the pseudogene TRBV3-2) and TRBJ1-5; the D is unclear. CDR3: CASSQWSNQPQHF. CDR3 DNA: TGTGCCAGCAGCCAATGGAGCAATCAGCCCCAGCATTTT.